A single sample is the source of the 22 T cell receptor beta chains below, sequenced in a study of blood T cell repertoires in COVID-19. Repertoires were generated with immunoSEQ multiplex PCR, while TCRdb's copy carries only in-frame clones and drops some. Altogether roughly 120,000 clones are present, approximately 81% being singletons, with the ten largest covering roughly 1.6%. The sample was peripheral blood. These receptors were obtained from a man aged 45-65 years with acute or convalescent COVID-19.

The gene calls are TRBV10-3 and TRBJ1-2, with TRBD1 identical over 11 bases. The CDR3 runs to 15 residues. The germline gives CDR1 ENHRY, CDR2 SYGVKD. J lost 4 bases, V lost 3 bases, and 4 bases had no gene match. Here the CDR3 DNA reads TGTGCCATCAGTGATGGGACAGGGGGTTCCTATGGCTACACCTTC. Amino acid sequence: CAISDGTGGSYGYTF.

This clone was found once. The chain employs TRBV30 and TRBJ1-2; D perhaps matches TRBD1 (6 bases). The CDR3 is 13 amino acids. Germline-derived CDR1 and CDR2 are GTSNPN and SVGIG (reference sequence). V gave up 4 bases and J gave up 8 bases, with 17 bases separating them. The CDR3 region has the DNA TGTGCCTGGACCGTACAGGGATATGAAGGCTACACCTTC. Translating gives CAWTVQGYEGYTF.

The chain carries TRBV3-1 (or the pseudogene TRBV3-2) and TRBJ2-1, with D perhaps matching TRBD2 (6 bases). The V end lost 2 bases, the J end lost 0 bases, and 11 bases lay between the germline ends. The CDR3 runs 16 residues. Germline V CDR1 and CDR2: LGHDT, YNNKEL (reference sequence). CDR3 amino acids: CASSQRTGDSYNEQFF. The DNA of the CDR3 is TGTGCCAGCAGCCAAAGGACGGGGGACTCCTACAATGAGCAGTTCTTC.

This chain connects TRBV6-1 to TRBJ2-2; no reliable D call. The CDR3 is 13 residues long. The V gene's germline CDR1 is MNHNS and CDR2 SASEGT. V shed 2 bases and J shed 5 bases, with 6 bases lying between them. CDR3 amino acids: CASSEFQTGELFF. CDR3 nucleotide sequence: TGTGCCAGCAGTGAATTCCAGACCGGGGAGCTGTTTTTT.

The table lists this clone with a count of one. The gene calls are TRBV15 and TRBJ1-1; D gene uncertain. Germline loops: CDR1 LNHNV, CDR2 YYDKDF (reference sequence). The CDR3 is made up of 13 amino acids. Trimming pared 1 base from V and 3 bases from J, leaving 6 bases between. The CDR3 reads CATSRVSDTEAFF. In DNA, the CDR3 is TGTGCCACCAGCAGAGTGAGTGACACTGAAGCTTTCTTT. Based on the CDR3 plus reference TRBV15 and TRBJ1-1, the full variable domain is DAMVIQNPRYQVTQFGKPVTLSCSQTLNHNVMYWYQQKSSQAPKLLFHYYDKDFNNEADTPDNFQSRRPNTSFCFLDIRSPGLGDTAMYLCATSRVSDTEAFFGQGTRLTVV.

The V call is TRBV7-8, the J call TRBJ1-2, with 9 bases fitting TRBD1. From germline, CDR1 is SGHVS and CDR2 FQNEAQ. V lost 4 bases, J lost 2 bases, and 2 bases stayed unmatched. This CDR3 spans 14 amino acids. CDR3 in amino acids: CASSSTGGNYGYTF. For the CDR3, the DNA is TGTGCCAGCAGCTCGACAGGGGGGAACTATGGCTACACCTTC.

V and J are TRBV2 and TRBJ1-1, with D perhaps TRBD1 (5 bases). In germline, CDR1 is SNHLY, CDR2 FYNNEI. V was trimmed by 5 bases and J by 6 bases, leaving 7 bases between them. This CDR3 contains 11 residues. The CDR3 protein is CASSTRAEAFF. CDR3 coding DNA: TGTGCCAGCAGTACCAGGGCTGAAGCTTTCTTT.

The chain joins TRBV11-2 to TRBJ2-7; no reliable D call. Germline CDR1 and CDR2: SGHAT and FQNNGV. V shed 4 bases and J shed 3 bases, with 19 bases lying between them. This CDR3 spans 16 amino acids. In nucleotides, the CDR3 is TGTGCCAGCAGCTCATCTAATATAATCGATGGCTACGAGCAGTACTTC. Protein sequence: CASSSSNIIDGYEQYF.

The CDR3 here is CASSAKTGTSIYNEQFF. The CDR3 bases are TGTGCCAGCAGCGCGAAGACCGGGACTAGCATATACAATGAGCAGTTCTTC. V is TRBV5-4 and J is TRBJ2-1; 9 bases align to TRBD2. Germline CDR1 reads SGHNT; CDR2 reads YYREEE (reference sequence). With 4 bases clipped from V and 4 bases from J, the junction kept 12 bases outside the gene matches. The CDR3 is 17 amino acids.

This chain joins TRBV19 and TRBJ2-1, with D maybe TRBD1 (6 bases). Germline V gene lookup returns CDR1 LNHDA and CDR2 SQIVND (reference sequence). This CDR3 contains 14 residues. The V and J ends lost 7 bases and 0 bases respectively, with 10 bases between them. In DNA form, the CDR3 reads TGTGCCAGTACCTCGGACAGCTCCTACAATGAGCAGTTCTTC. Protein product: CASTSDSSYNEQFF. Full variable domain (outside the CDR3, taken from reference TRBV19 and TRBJ2-1): DGGITQSPKYLFRKEGQNVTLSCEQNLNHDAMYWYRQDPGQGLRLIYYSQIVNDFQKGDIAEGYSVSREKKESFPLTVTSAQKNPTAFYLCASTSDSSYNEQFFGPGTRLTVL.

V usage is TRBV5-4 and J usage is TRBJ2-1; tentatively, D is TRBD1 (6 bases). The CDR3 runs to 14 residues. The V and J ends lost 2 bases and 7 bases respectively, with 13 bases between them. From germline, CDR1 is SGHNT and CDR2 YYREEE (reference sequence). This CDR3 is CASSFSYRVNEQFF. CDR3 DNA: TGTGCCAGCAGCTTTTCCTACAGGGTGAATGAGCAGTTCTTC.

The chain recombines TRBV7-2 with TRBJ1-2; no reliable D call. The germline CDR1 and CDR2 sequences are SGHTA and FQGNSA. Trimming removed 5 bases from V and 6 bases from J, with 19 bases in between. The CDR3 loop spans 15 amino acids. CDR3 DNA sequence: TGTGCCAGCAGCGACTTCGGCGTCTATACCGATGGCTACACCTTC. Translating it yields CASSDFGVYTDGYTF.

The chain's CDR3 is CASSPGFPYNTEAFF. CDR3 nucleotides: TGTGCCAGCAGTCCAGGATTCCCCTATAACACTGAAGCTTTCTTT. The chain combines TRBV28 with TRBJ1-1; D not certain. Trimming stripped 5 bases from V and 2 bases from J, with 15 bases between. Germline assignment: CDR1 MDHEN and CDR2 SYDVKM. The CDR3 runs to 15 residues.

This sequence joins TRBV11-2 and TRBJ2-4; 7 positions match TRBD1. The CDR3 is made up of 16 amino acids. Germline CDR1 SGHAT, CDR2 FQNNGV. With 5 bases clipped from V and 0 bases from J, the junction kept 7 bases outside the gene matches. In DNA, the CDR3 is TGTGCCAGCAGCACCGGACAGGTTCTAGCCAAAAACATTCAGTACTTC. Encoded protein: CASSTGQVLAKNIQYF.

This chain connects TRBV19 to TRBJ2-2; TRBD2 is a possible D gene (5 bases). Trimming cost V 5 bases and J 0 bases, with 13 bases left between them. The CDR3 extends over 16 amino acids. In germline, CDR1 is LNHDA, CDR2 SQIVND (reference sequence). CDR3 amino acids: CASSYLGSANTGELFF. The CDR3 DNA follows: TGTGCCAGTAGTTATTTGGGGAGCGCGAACACCGGGGAGCTGTTTTTT.

The rearrangement joins TRBV6-6 to TRBJ1-1, with D maybe TRBD1 (6 bases). There are 13 residues in the CDR3. The V gene's germline CDR1 is MNHNY and CDR2 SVGAGI (reference sequence). Trimming left V 7 bases short and J 1 base short, with 10 bases between. CDR3: CASKGGQNTEAFF. The CDR3 coding sequence is TGTGCCAGCAAAGGGGGTCAGAACACTGAAGCTTTCTTT.

This clone was seen a few times. J is TRBJ1-1 and V is TRBV12-3 or TRBV12-4; 7 positions agree with TRBD1. The ends lost 5 bases at V and 4 bases at J; junction bases unmatched: 4. This CDR3 is built from 13 residues. The CDR3 sequence is CASSLTGATEAFF. For the CDR3, the DNA is TGTGCCAGCAGTCTCACAGGGGCCACTGAAGCTTTCTTT.

This clone was seen a single time. This sequence joins TRBV12-3 or TRBV12-4 and TRBJ1-3; D is uncertain. V was shortened by 7 bases and J by 1 base, with 2 bases between the two germline ends. This CDR3 is 11 amino acids long. The CDR3: CASTSGNTIYF. In nucleotides, the CDR3 is TGTGCCAGCACATCTGGAAACACCATATATTTT.

The V call is TRBV7-6, the J call TRBJ2-1; 10 nucleotides match TRBD1. CDR1 and CDR2 from the germline V gene are SGHVS and FNYEAQ. V trimming: 1 base; J trimming: 7 bases; junction bases outside the gene matches: 4. This CDR3 region has 15 residues. The CDR3 sequence: CASSLGQGAHNEQFF. In DNA form, the CDR3 reads TGTGCCAGCAGCTTAGGACAGGGGGCGCATAATGAGCAGTTCTTC.

This chain joins TRBV7-6 and TRBJ2-1, with TRBD2 identical over 8 bases. After removal of 1 base from V and 5 bases from J, the junction contained 4 bases not matched to a gene. The CDR3 is 15 residues long. Germline V CDR1 and CDR2: SGHVS, FNYEAQ. The CDR3 loop reads CASSLDGGAHNEQFF. In nucleotides, the CDR3 is TGTGCCAGCAGCTTAGACGGGGGGGCCCACAATGAGCAGTTCTTC. The whole variable domain, remainder taken from reference TRBV7-6 and TRBJ2-1, is GAGVSQSPRYKVTKRGQDVALRCDPISGHVSLYWYRQALGQGPEFLTYFNYEAQQDKSGLPNDRFSAERPEGSISTLTIQRTEQRDSAMYRCASSLDGGAHNEQFFGPGTRLTVL.

This clone was observed once. This sequence joins TRBV5-1 and TRBJ1-1, with D unclear. From germline, CDR1 is SGHRS and CDR2 YFSETQ. With 3 bases removed from V and 0 bases from J, the gap between germline ends came to 9 bases. The CDR3 totals 14 residues. The CDR3: CASSSLQVNTEAFF. DNA for the CDR3: TGCGCCAGCAGCTCCCTGCAGGTGAACACTGAAGCTTTCTTT.

J is TRBJ1-2 and V is TRBV9; no clear D gene. The CDR3 totals 14 residues. Germline values: CDR1 SGDLS, CDR2 YYNGEE. The V end was cut by 4 bases, the J end by 4 bases, with 14 bases between. CDR3 in DNA: TGTGCCAGCAGCACCCACCAGCTAGGCTATGGCTACACCTTC. Translation: CASSTHQLGYGYTF. The whole variable domain, filled in from reference TRBV9 and TRBJ1-2, reads DSGVTQTPKHLITATGQRVTLRCSPRSGDLSVYWYQQSLDQGLQFLIQYYNGEERAKGNILERFSAQQFPDLHSELNLSSLELGDSALYFCASSTHQLGYGYTFGSGTRLTVV.